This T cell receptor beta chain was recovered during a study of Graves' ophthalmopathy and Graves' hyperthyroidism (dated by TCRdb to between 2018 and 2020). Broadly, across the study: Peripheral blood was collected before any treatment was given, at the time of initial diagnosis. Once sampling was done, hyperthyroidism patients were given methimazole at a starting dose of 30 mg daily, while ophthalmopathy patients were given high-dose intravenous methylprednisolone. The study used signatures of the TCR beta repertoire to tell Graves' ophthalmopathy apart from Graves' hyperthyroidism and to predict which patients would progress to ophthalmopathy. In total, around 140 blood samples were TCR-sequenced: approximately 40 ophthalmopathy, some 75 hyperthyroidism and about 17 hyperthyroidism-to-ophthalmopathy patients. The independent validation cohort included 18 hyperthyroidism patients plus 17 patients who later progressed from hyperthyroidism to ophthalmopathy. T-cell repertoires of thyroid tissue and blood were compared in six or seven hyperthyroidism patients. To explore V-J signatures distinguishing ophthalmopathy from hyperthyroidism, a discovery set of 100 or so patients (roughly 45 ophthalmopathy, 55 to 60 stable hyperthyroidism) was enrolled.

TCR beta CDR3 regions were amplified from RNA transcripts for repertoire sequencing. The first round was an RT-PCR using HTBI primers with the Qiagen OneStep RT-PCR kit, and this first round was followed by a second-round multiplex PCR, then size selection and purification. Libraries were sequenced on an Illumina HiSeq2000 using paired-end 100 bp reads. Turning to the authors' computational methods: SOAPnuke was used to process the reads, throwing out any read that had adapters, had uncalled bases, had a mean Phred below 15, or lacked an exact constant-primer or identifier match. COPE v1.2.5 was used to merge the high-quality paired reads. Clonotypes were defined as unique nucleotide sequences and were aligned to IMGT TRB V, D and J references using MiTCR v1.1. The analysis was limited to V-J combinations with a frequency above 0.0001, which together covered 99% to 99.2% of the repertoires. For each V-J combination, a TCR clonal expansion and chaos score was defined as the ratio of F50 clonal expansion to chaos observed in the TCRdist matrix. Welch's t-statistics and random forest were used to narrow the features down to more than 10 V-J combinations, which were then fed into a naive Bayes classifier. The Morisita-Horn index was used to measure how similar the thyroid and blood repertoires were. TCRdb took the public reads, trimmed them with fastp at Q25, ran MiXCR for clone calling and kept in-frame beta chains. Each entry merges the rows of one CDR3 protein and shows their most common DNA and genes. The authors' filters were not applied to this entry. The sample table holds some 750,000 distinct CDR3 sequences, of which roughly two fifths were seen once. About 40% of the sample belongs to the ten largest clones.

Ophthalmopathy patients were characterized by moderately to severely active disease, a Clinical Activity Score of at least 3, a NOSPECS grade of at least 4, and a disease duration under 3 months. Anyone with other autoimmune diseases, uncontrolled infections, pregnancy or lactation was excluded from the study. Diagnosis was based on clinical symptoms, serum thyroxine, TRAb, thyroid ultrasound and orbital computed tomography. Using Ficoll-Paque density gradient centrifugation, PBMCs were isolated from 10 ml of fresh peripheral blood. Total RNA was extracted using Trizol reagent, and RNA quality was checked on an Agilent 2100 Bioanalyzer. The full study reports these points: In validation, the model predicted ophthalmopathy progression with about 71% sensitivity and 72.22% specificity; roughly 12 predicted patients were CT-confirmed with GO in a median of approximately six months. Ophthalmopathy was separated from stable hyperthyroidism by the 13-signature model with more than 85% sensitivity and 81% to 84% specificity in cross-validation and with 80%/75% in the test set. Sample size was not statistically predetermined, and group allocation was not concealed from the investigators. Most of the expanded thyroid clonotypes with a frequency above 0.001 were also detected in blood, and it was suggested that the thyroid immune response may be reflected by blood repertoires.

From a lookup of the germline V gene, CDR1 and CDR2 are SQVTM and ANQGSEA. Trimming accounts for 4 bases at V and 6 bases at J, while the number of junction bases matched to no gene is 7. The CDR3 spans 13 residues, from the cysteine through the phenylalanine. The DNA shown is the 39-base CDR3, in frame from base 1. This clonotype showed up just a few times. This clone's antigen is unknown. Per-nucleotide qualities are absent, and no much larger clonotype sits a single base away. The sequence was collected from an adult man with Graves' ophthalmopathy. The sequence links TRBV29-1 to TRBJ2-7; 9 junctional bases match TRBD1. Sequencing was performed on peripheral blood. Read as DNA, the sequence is TGCAGCGTTGTCTCTACAGGGGGCGGCGAGCAGTACTTC. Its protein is CSVVSTGGGEQYF.